Sequencing of this T cell receptor beta chain was carried out in a study of blood T cell repertoires in COVID-19. Study in general: Specimens from acute and convalescent COVID-19 originated in the United States, Italy and Spain. Sources were T cells, B-cell-depleted T cells, or PBMCs; the material itself was cDNA or gDNA.

Looked up from germline, CDR1 is SGHRS and CDR2 is YFSETQ. The CDR3 runs to 13 residues. Trimming left V 4 bases short and J 4 bases short, with 8 bases between. As originally analysed: Reference gene primer amplification gave estimated nucleated cell counts. Sequencing used immunoSEQ multiplex PCR; TCRdb keeps in-frame clones, though not all of them. V and J calls plus clone size are reproduced from that table; the DNA served to infer D and trimming. The sample shows under 300,000 clones, approximately 87% of them seen only once. The genes are TRBV5-1 and TRBJ2-2; TRBD1 is a possible D gene (5 bases). This TCR came from a man in his fifties or sixties with acute or convalescent COVID-19. Specimen: peripheral blood. For the CDR3, the DNA is TGCGCCAGCAGCCCGACAGTCACCGGGGAGCTGTTTTTT. Its translation is CASSPTVTGELFF.